This TCR beta chain appears in the sequencing data of a study of blood T cell repertoires in COVID-19. Study-wide context: In each case, the material was cDNA or gDNA derived from T cells, B-cell-depleted T cells, or PBMCs.

Original handling: Nucleated cell number was recorded as an estimate derived from reference gene primer amplification. The table came from immunoSEQ multiplex PCR; TCRdb's copy has only in-frame clones and leaves some out. The V and J calls and clone size are taken from that table; D and trimming were inferred from the DNA. The sample carries 230,000 or so clones, over 80% recorded once. The receptor was derived from a human donor in a cohort sampled during active COVID-19. Sequencing was carried out using peripheral blood.

CDR3 coding DNA: TGTGCCAGCAGTACCCTAGAATTCCGGGAGACCCAGTACTTC. Translation gives CASSTLEFRETQYF. The chain links TRBV28 to TRBJ2-5; D is unresolved. The CDR3 is 14 residues long. Trimming left V 5 bases short and J 5 bases short, with 15 bases between. Per germline, CDR1 MDHEN and CDR2 SYDVKM.